The 32 T cell receptor beta chains reported below all come from one sample, sequenced in a study of blood T cell repertoires in COVID-19. The table came from immunoSEQ multiplex PCR; TCRdb's copy has only in-frame clones and leaves some out. The sample has 25,000 to 35,000 clones; 92% are singletons. The sequenced material came from peripheral blood. Receptors were obtained from a man in his fifties with active COVID-19.

This clone was seen once. The chain uses TRBV19 and TRBJ2-3; 9 nucleotides align to TRBD2. The V gene's germline CDR1 is LNHDA and CDR2 SQIVND (reference sequence). The CDR3 covers 14 residues. The V segment lost 3 bases and the J segment 6 bases; nucleotides outside the gene matches: 4. The CDR3 spells CASSIPSGVDTQYF. CDR3 coding DNA: TGTGCCAGTAGTATCCCTAGCGGGGTTGATACGCAGTATTTT.

V gene TRBV3-1 (or the pseudogene TRBV3-2) combines with J gene TRBJ2-7, with 7 bases that match TRBD2. Germline V gives CDR1 LGHDT, CDR2 YNNKEL (reference sequence). The CDR3 is 14 amino acids. Trimming at V came to 4 bases and at J to 6 bases, leaving 9 bases not matched to a gene. The CDR3 sequence: CASSPSSGVGEQYF. The CDR3, as DNA: TGTGCCAGCAGCCCCTCTAGCGGCGTCGGCGAGCAGTACTTC.

The chain combines TRBV28 with TRBJ1-2; 8 bases are a match to TRBD1. Germline V gene sequence: CDR1 MDHEN, CDR2 SYDVKM. The ends lost 6 bases at V and 7 bases at J; junction bases unmatched: 10. The CDR3 consists of 14 residues. CDR3 region: CASRIRGLPGGYTF. The CDR3 nucleotides read TGTGCCAGCAGGATCAGGGGGCTCCCGGGTGGCTACACCTTC.

The chain employs TRBV28 and TRBJ2-7; D gene unclear. The CDR3 loop spans 11 amino acids. The germline V gene encodes CDR1 MDHEN and CDR2 SYDVKM. Trimming removed 5 bases from V and 4 bases from J, with 6 bases in between. For the CDR3, the DNA is TGTGCCAGCAGTATCATGTACGAGCAGTACTTC. Its protein is CASSIMYEQYF.

This chain links TRBV5-5 with TRBJ1-3; TRBD1 matches 10 bases. The V segment lost 4 bases and the J segment 3 bases; nucleotides outside the gene matches: 7. This CDR3 contains 16 residues. CDR1 SGHKS and CDR2 YYEKEE come from the germline V gene (reference sequence). The CDR3 nucleotides read TGTGCCAGCAGCGCCGGGGACAGGGGTTTTGGAAACACCATATATTTT. Protein sequence: CASSAGDRGFGNTIYF. Full variable domain (rest looked up from reference TRBV5-5 and TRBJ1-3): DAGVTQSPTHLIKTRGQQVTLRCSPISGHKSVSWYQQVLGQGPQFIFQYYEKEERGRGNFPDRFSARQFPNYSSELNVNALLLGDSALYLCASSAGDRGFGNTIYFGEGSWLTVV.

The chain is built from TRBV3-1 (or the pseudogene TRBV3-2) and TRBJ2-1; D possibly corresponds to TRBD2 (6 bases). This CDR3 contains 15 residues. V dropped 1 base and J dropped 3 bases, with 10 bases sitting between them. Germline V CDR1 and CDR2: LGHDT, YNNKEL (reference sequence). The CDR3 nucleotides read TGTGCCAGCAGCCAAGTAGGAGGGTTCTACAATGAGCAGTTCTTC. It translates to CASSQVGGFYNEQFF.

The rearrangement uses TRBV20-1 and TRBJ1-5; 7 bases align to TRBD1. In germline, CDR1 is DFQATT, CDR2 SNEGSKA (reference sequence). Trimming at V came to 3 bases and at J to 7 bases, leaving 12 bases not matched to a gene. The CDR3 runs to 15 residues. Here the CDR3 DNA reads TGCAGTGCTAGTTCAACTCAGGGGGGCAGGCAGCCCCAGCATTTT. Residues: CSASSTQGGRQPQHF.

The CDR3, as DNA: TGCAGTGCTAGTCAGGGGAATTATGCCACTGAAGCTTTCTTT. It translates to CSASQGNYATEAFF. This chain joins TRBV20-1 and TRBJ1-1, with a weak D call TRBD1 (6 bases). The length of the CDR3 is 14 residues. Trimming stripped 3 bases from V and 4 bases from J, with 15 bases between. Per the germline V gene, CDR1 is DFQATT and CDR2 is SNEGSKA (reference sequence).

J is TRBJ2-7 and V is TRBV5-1, with TRBD1 matching 7 bases. With V trimmed by 5 bases and J by 6 bases, 5 bases remained unmatched. CDR1 is SGHRS, CDR2 YFSETQ, per germline. This CDR3 contains 12 residues. CDR3 sequence (DNA): TGCGCCAGCAGTCTCTCAGGGGGCGAGCAGTACTTC. Its protein is CASSLSGGEQYF.

This chain connects TRBV12-3 or TRBV12-4 to TRBJ2-5; 7 bases match TRBD1. This CDR3 region has 13 residues. With 6 bases clipped from V and 4 bases from J, the junction kept 5 bases outside the gene matches. CDR3 coding DNA: TGTGCCAGCAGCACCGGGACAGCAGAGACCCAGTACTTC. Translation: CASSTGTAETQYF.

V gene TRBV2 combines with J gene TRBJ2-5; D remains ambiguous. The CDR3 length is 14 residues. Germline V gene sequence: CDR1 SNHLY, CDR2 FYNNEI. The V end lost 0 bases, the J end lost 1 base, and 6 bases lay between the germline ends. Here the CDR3 DNA reads TGTGCCAGCAGTGAAGCGCGTGGCCAAGAGACCCAGTACTTC. Its translation: CASSEARGQETQYF.

The chain is built from TRBV19 and TRBJ1-5; D remains ambiguous. Trimming removed 3 bases at V and 4 bases at J, with 13 bases between. Germline V lookup: CDR1 LNHDA, CDR2 SQIVND (reference sequence). The CDR3 runs 15 residues. Written as DNA, the CDR3 is TGTGCCAGTAGTATTAGTTGGCGGATAAATCAGCCCCAGCATTTT. Amino acids: CASSISWRINQPQHF.

The J gene is TRBJ2-3, the V gene TRBV12-2; no DNA check was done on the table's D call, TRBD1. TRBV12-2 is a pseudogene. This CDR3 is 22 amino acids long. The CDR3 here is CASRLALHRALASRCCTDTQYF. In DNA, the CDR3 is TGTGCAAGTCGCTTAGCCCTCCACAGGGCTCTAGCCTCTCGGTGTTGCACAGATACGCAGTATTTT.

The chain recombines TRBV30 with TRBJ2-4; TRBD1 matches 8 bases. Germline CDR1 is GTSNPN and CDR2 is SVGIG (reference sequence). CDR3 length: 12 amino acids. Trimming removed 3 bases from V and 5 bases from J; junction bases left unmatched: 0. CDR3 nucleotides: TGTGCCTGGAGGGACAGGGAAAACATTCAGTACTTC. This gives the protein CAWRDRENIQYF.

The rearrangement uses TRBV28 and TRBJ2-7, with D unresolved. CDR3 length: 12 amino acids. Trimming left V 3 bases short and J 3 bases short, with 6 bases between. Germline V gene lookup returns CDR1 MDHEN and CDR2 SYDVKM. CDR3 nucleotide sequence: TGTGCCAGCAGTTTGACACACTACGAGCAGTACTTC. It codes for CASSLTHYEQYF.

The genes are TRBV15 and TRBJ1-3, with 8 bases aligning to TRBD1. CDR1 and CDR2 from the germline V gene are LNHNV and YYDKDF (reference sequence). Unmatched junction bases numbered 6, after V lost 8 bases and J lost 0 bases. The CDR3 is 15 residues long. The CDR3 nucleotides read TGTGCCACCGGGACAGGTCCTAGCTCTGGAAACACCATATATTTT. Translating it yields CATGTGPSSGNTIYF.

The chain is built from TRBV12-3 or TRBV12-4 and TRBJ2-4; D unresolved. The CDR3 loop spans 12 amino acids. V was shortened by 1 base and J by 5 bases, with 3 bases between the two germline ends. The CDR3 here is CASSLVENIQYF. The CDR3 nucleotides read TGTGCCAGCAGTTTAGTCGAAAACATTCAGTACTTC.

As DNA, the CDR3 is TGTGCCAGCTCAACTTCCCCAGGGGTCCGGGGCGAATTGCCCCAGCATTTT. Protein sequence: CASSTSPGVRGELPQHF. The gene calls are TRBV18 and TRBJ1-5; maybe TRBD1 (6 bases). The germline gives CDR1 KGHSH, CDR2 LQKENI. The V gene lost 5 bases and the J gene lost 9 bases, with 26 bases spanning the gap. The CDR3 is 17 residues long.

This sequence joins TRBV18 and TRBJ1-6; 9 positions match TRBD1. V shed 7 bases, J shed 6 bases, and the junction held 4 bases outside the gene matches. This CDR3 contains 14 residues. The germline V gene encodes CDR1 KGHSH and CDR2 LQKENI. CDR3 in amino acids: CASWPGQGNSPLHF. The CDR3 DNA reads as TGTGCCAGCTGGCCGGGACAGGGTAATTCACCCCTCCACTTT.

The rearrangement joins TRBV12-3 or TRBV12-4 to TRBJ2-1; D is unresolved. Trimming pared 6 bases from V and 1 base from J, leaving 4 bases between. The CDR3 covers 12 residues. CDR3 in amino acids: CASSRSYNEQFF. The CDR3, as DNA: TGTGCCAGCAGCCGTTCCTACAATGAGCAGTTCTTC.

The rearrangement joins TRBV10-3 to TRBJ1-5; D is possibly TRBD1 (5 bases). This CDR3 spans 15 amino acids. CDR1 is ENHRY, CDR2 SYGVKD, per germline. Trimming pared 4 bases from V and 7 bases from J, leaving 17 bases between. CDR3 loop: CAISGGGKGIQPQHF. CDR3 bases: TGTGCCATCAGTGGAGGTGGTAAGGGGATCCAGCCCCAGCATTTT.

This sequence joins TRBV19 and TRBJ2-3; 11 bases align to TRBD2. J was trimmed by 4 bases and V by 3 bases; bases with no gene match: 6. Per germline, CDR1 LNHDA and CDR2 SQIVND (reference sequence). The length of the CDR3 is 16 residues. The CDR3 DNA reads as TGTGCCAGTAGTATCAGTAGCGGGGGGGCTTCAGATACGCAGTATTTT. It encodes CASSISSGGASDTQYF.

The chain combines TRBV7-8 with TRBJ2-1, with D perhaps matching TRBD1 (5 bases). Germline-derived CDR1 and CDR2 are SGHVS and FQNEAQ. Trimming removed 4 bases from V and 7 bases from J, with 8 bases in between. The CDR3 runs to 12 residues. This CDR3 reads CASSWNRNEQFF. CDR3 nucleotide sequence: TGTGCCAGCAGCTGGAACAGGAATGAGCAGTTCTTC.

The chain recombines TRBV19 with TRBJ2-1; possible D gene TRBD2, 6 bases. The CDR3 covers 15 residues. V was pared by 5 bases and J by 0 bases, with 11 bases between. The germline V gene has CDR1 LNHDA and CDR2 SQIVND (reference sequence). The CDR3, as DNA: TGTGCCAGTAGTTGGAGGGGAAGCTCCTACAATGAGCAGTTCTTC. Protein: CASSWRGSSYNEQFF.

The V call is TRBV12-3 or TRBV12-4, the J call TRBJ2-2; D not resolved. The CDR3 extends over 12 amino acids. V was trimmed by 7 bases and J by 0 bases, leaving 3 bases between them. CDR3 protein: CASTSNTGELFF. CDR3 sequence (DNA): TGTGCCAGCACTTCGAACACCGGGGAGCTGTTTTTT.

The rearrangement links TRBV4-2 to TRBJ2-1; weak D call: TRBD2 (5 bases). Looked up from germline, CDR1 is LGHNA and CDR2 is YNFKEQ. The V and J ends lost 1 base and 5 bases respectively, with 9 bases between them. The CDR3 is 14 amino acids. The CDR3 DNA follows: TGTGCCAGCAGCCAAGGGACCGGGGACAATGAGCAGTTCTTC. Its translation is CASSQGTGDNEQFF.

CDR3 sequence reads: CASSLAAGLAYEQYF. In DNA, the CDR3 is TGCGCCAGCAGCCTAGCGGCGGGGCTCGCCTACGAGCAGTACTTC. The gene calls are TRBV5-1 and TRBJ2-7; 7 bases line up with TRBD2. The V segment lost 4 bases and the J segment 2 bases; nucleotides outside the gene matches: 9. Germline V gene lookup returns CDR1 SGHRS and CDR2 YFSETQ. CDR3 length: 15 amino acids.

The V and J genes are TRBV2 and TRBJ2-7; D unclear. The CDR3 is 12 amino acids. Germline loops: CDR1 SNHLY, CDR2 FYNNEI. V dropped 6 bases and J dropped 2 bases, with 8 bases sitting between them. This chain's CDR3 is CASREETYEQYF. CDR3 coding DNA: TGTGCCAGCAGAGAGGAAACCTACGAGCAGTACTTC.

The V gene is TRBV4-2, the J gene TRBJ1-1; maybe TRBD1 (5 bases). Trimming pared 0 bases from V and 1 base from J, leaving 12 bases between. The germline gives CDR1 LGHNA, CDR2 YNFKEQ. The CDR3 totals 16 residues. CDR3 nucleotides: TGTGCCAGCAGCCAAGAGGCAGGTCAGGGGAACACTGAAGCTTTCTTT. Its translation is CASSQEAGQGNTEAFF.

This clone was seen more than once but under ten times. The chain is built from TRBV5-1 and TRBJ1-1, with D perhaps TRBD1 (5 bases). The ends were cut back, 1 base at V and 5 bases at J, with 9 bases in the middle. The CDR3 loop spans 13 amino acids. The germline V gene has CDR1 SGHRS and CDR2 YFSETQ. In DNA form, the CDR3 reads TGCGCCAGCAGCTTGTATGCAGGGACTGAAGCTTTCTTT. This codes for CASSLYAGTEAFF. Looking up the rest from reference TRBV5-1 and TRBJ1-1 gives the full variable domain: KAGVTQTPRYLIKTRGQQVTLSCSPISGHRSVSWYQQTPGQGLQFLFEYFSETQRNKGNFPGRFSGRQFSNSRSEMNVSTLELGDSALYLCASSLYAGTEAFFGQGTRLTVV.

V is TRBV27 and J is TRBJ1-5; D gene unclear. V shed 5 bases and J shed 1 base, with 9 bases lying between them. This CDR3 has 14 amino acids. CDR1 is MNHEY, CDR2 SMNVEV, per germline (reference sequence). The CDR3 loop is CASSIAGSNQPQHF. Here the CDR3 DNA reads TGTGCCAGCAGTATAGCCGGCAGCAATCAGCCCCAGCATTTT.

The V and J genes are TRBV5-1 and TRBJ1-6, with D unresolved. Germline loops: CDR1 SGHRS, CDR2 YFSETQ. CDR3 length equals 14 residues. Trimming took off 0 bases at V and 7 bases at J, with 8 bases between the two ends. The DNA for the CDR3 is TGCGCCAGCAGCTTGGCCCTCGAGAATTCACCCCTCCACTTT. It specifies CASSLALENSPLHF.